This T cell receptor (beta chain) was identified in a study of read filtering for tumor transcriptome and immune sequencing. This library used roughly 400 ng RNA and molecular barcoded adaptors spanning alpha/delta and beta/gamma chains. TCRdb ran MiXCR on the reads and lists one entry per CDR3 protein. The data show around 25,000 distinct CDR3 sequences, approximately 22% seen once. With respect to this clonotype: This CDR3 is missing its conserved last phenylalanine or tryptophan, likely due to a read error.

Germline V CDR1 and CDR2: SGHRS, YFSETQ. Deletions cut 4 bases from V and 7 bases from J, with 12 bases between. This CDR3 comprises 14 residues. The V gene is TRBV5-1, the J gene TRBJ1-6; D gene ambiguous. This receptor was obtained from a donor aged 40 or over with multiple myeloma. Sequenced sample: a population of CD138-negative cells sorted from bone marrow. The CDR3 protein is CASSPRTRNSPLHS. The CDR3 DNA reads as TGCGCCAGCAGCCCCCGAACACGGAATTCACCCCTCCACTCT.